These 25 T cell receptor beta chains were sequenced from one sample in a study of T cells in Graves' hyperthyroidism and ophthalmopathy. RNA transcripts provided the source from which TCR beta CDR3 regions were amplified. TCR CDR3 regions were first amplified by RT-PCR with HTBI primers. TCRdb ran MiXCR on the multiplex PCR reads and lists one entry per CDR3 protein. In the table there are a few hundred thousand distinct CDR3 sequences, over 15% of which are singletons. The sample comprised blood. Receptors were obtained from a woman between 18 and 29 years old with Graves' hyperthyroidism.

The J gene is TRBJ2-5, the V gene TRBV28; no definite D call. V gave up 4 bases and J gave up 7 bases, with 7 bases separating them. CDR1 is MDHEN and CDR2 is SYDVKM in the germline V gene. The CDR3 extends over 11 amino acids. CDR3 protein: CASSSLGTQYF. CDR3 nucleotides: TGTGCCAGCAGTTCGCTTGGGACCCAGTACTTC.

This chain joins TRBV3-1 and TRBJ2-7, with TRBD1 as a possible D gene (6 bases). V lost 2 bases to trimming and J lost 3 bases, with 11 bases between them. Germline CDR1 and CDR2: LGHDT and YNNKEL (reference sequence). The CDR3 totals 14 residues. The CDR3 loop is CASSQPGQIYEQYF. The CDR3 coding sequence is TGTGCCAGCAGCCAACCGGGACAAATCTACGAGCAGTACTTC.

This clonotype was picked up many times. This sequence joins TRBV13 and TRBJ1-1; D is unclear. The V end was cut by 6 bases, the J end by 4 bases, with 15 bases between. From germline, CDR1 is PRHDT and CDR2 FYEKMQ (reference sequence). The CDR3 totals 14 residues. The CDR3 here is CASRRTGRGTEAFF. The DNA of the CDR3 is TGTGCCAGCAGGCGGACCGGTCGGGGCACTGAAGCTTTCTTT. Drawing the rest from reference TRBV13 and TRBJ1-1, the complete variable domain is AAGVIQSPRHLIKEKRETATLKCYPIPRHDTVYWYQQGPGQDPQFLISFYEKMQSDKGSIPDRFSAQQFSDYHSELNMSSLELGDSALYFCASRRTGRGTEAFFGQGTRLTVV.

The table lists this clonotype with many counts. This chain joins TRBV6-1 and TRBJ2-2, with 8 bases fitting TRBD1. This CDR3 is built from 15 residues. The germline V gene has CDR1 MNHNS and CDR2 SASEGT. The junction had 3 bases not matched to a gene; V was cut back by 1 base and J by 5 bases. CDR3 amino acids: CASSEETGGTGELFF. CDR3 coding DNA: TGTGCCAGCAGTGAAGAAACAGGGGGGACCGGGGAGCTGTTTTTT.

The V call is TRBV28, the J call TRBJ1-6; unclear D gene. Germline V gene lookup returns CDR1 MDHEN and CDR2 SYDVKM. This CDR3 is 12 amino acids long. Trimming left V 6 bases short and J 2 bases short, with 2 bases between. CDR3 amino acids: CASRPYNSPLHF. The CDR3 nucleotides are TGTGCCAGCAGGCCCTATAATTCACCCCTCCACTTT. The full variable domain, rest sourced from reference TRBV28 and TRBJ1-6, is DVKVTQSSRYLVKRTGEKVFLECVQDMDHENMFWYRQDPGLGLRLIYFSYDVKMKEKGDIPEGYSVSREKKERFSLILESASTNQTSMYLCASRPYNSPLHFGNGTRLTVT.

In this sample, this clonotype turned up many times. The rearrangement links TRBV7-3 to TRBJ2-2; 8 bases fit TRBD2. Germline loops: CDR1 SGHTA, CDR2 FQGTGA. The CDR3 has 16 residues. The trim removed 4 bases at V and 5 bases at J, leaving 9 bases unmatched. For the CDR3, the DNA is TGTGCCAGCAGCTCCCCGGGACTAGACGATACCGGGGAGCTGTTTTTT. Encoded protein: CASSSPGLDDTGELFF.

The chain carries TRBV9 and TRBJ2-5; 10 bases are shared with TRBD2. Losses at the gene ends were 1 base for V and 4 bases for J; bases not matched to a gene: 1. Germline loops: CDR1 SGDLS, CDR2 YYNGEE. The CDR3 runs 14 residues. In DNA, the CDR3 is TGTGCCAGCAGCGTAAGCGGGAGGGGAGAGACCCAGTACTTC. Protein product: CASSVSGRGETQYF.

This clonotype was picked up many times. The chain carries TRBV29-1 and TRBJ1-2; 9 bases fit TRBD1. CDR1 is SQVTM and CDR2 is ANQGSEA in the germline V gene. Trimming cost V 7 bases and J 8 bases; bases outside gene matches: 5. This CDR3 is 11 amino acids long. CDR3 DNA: TGCAGCGGTGGGACAGGGAGCGGCTACACCTTC. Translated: CSGGTGSGYTF. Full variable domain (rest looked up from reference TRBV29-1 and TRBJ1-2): SAVISQKPSRDICQRGTSLTIQCQVDSQVTMMFWYRQQPGQSLTLIATANQGSEATYESGFVIDKFPISRPNLTFSTLTVSNMSPEDSSIYLCSGGTGSGYTFGSGTRLTVV.

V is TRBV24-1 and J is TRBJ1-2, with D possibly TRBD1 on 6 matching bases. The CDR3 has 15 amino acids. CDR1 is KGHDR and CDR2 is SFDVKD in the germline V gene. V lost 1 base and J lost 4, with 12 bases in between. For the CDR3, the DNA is TGTGCCACCAGTGATTTTAACAGGGCCCCCTATGGCTACACCTTC. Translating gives CATSDFNRAPYGYTF.

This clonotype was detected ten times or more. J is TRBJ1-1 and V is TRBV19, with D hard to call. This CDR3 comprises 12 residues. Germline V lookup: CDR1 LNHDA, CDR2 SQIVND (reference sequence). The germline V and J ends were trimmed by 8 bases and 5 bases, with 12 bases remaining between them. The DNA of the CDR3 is TGTGCCAGTCGGTACAGCCCGACTGAAGCTTTCTTT. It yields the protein CASRYSPTEAFF.

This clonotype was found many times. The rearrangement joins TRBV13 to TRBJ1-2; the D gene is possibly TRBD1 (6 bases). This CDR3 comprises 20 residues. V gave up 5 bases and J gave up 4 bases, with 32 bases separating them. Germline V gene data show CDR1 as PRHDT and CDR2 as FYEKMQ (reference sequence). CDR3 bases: TGTGCCAGCAGCCCGTTTGCCCCGCAGGGGCCTGTTGAGGGGCCCTATGGCTACACCTTC. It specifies CASSPFAPQGPVEGPYGYTF.

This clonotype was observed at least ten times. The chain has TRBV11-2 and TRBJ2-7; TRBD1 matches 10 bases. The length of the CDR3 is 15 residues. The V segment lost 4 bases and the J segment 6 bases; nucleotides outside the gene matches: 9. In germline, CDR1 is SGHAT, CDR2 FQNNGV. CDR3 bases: TGTGCCAGCAGCTCCCTGGACAGGGGGGGGGGCGAGCAGTACTTC. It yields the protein CASSSLDRGGGEQYF.

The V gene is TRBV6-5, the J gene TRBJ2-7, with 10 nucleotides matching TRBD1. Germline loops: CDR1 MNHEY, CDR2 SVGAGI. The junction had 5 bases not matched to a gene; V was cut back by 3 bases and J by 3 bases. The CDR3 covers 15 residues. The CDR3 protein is CASSYRGQGIYEQYF. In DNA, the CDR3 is TGTGCCAGCAGTTATAGGGGACAGGGGATCTACGAGCAGTACTTC.

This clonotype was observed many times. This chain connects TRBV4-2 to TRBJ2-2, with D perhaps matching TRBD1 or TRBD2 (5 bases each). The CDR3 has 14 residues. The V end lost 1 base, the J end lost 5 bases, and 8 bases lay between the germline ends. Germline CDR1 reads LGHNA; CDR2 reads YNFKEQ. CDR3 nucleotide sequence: TGTGCCAGCAGCCAAGGGGACGAAACCGGGGAGCTGTTTTTT. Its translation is CASSQGDETGELFF.

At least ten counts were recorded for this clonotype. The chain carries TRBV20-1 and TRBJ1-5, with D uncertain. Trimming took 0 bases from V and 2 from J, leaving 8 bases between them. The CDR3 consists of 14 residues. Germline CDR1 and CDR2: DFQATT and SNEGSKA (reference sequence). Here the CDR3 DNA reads TGCAGTGCTAGAGATCTCCATGGCAATCAGCCCCAGCATTTT. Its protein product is CSARDLHGNQPQHF.

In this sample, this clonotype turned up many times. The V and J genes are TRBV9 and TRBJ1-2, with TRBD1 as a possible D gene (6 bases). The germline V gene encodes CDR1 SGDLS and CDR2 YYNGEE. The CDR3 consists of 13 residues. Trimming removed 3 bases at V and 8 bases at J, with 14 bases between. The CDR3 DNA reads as TGTGCCAGCAGCGACAGACAGGCTTTGGGCTACACCTTC. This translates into CASSDRQALGYTF.

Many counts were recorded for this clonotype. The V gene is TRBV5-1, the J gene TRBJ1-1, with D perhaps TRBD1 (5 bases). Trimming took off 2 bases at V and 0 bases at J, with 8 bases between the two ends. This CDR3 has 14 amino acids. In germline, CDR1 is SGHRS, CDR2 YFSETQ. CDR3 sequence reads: CASSFEGLNTEAFF. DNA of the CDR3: TGCGCCAGCAGCTTCGAGGGGCTGAACACTGAAGCTTTCTTT.

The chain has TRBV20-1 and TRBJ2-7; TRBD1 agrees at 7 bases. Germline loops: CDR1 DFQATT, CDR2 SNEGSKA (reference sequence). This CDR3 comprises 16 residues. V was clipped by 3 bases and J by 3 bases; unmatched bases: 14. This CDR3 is CSARPTGAPTLYEQYF. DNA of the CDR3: TGCAGTGCTAGGCCAACAGGGGCGCCAACTCTCTACGAGCAGTACTTC.

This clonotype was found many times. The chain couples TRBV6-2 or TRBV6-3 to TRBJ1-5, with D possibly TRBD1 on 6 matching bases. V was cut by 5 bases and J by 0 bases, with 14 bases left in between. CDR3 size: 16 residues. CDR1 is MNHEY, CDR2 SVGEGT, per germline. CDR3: CASSQDRGSSNQPQHF. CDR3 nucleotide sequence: TGTGCCAGCAGTCAGGACAGAGGAAGTAGCAATCAGCCCCAGCATTTT.

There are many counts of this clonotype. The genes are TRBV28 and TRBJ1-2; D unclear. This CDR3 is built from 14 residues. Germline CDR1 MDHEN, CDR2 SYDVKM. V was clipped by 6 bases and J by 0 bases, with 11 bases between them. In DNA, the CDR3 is TGTGCCAGCAGACCGCAACGATCTAACTATGGCTACACCTTC. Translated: CASRPQRSNYGYTF.

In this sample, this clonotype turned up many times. The CDR3 DNA follows: TGCGCCAGCAGCTTCACTGAAGCTTTCTTT. It codes for CASSFTEAFF. The genes are TRBV5-1 and TRBJ1-1; D ambiguous. V lost 2 bases and J 4 bases, leaving 0 bases between the germline ends. CDR3 length equals 10 residues. Germline CDR1 reads SGHRS; CDR2 reads YFSETQ.

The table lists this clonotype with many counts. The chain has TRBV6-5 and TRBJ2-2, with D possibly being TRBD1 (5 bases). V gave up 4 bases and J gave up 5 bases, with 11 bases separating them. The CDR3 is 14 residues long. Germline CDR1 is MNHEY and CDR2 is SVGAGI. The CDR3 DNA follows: TGTGCCAGCAGTTCAAGTGGGGCGACCGGGGAGCTGTTTTTT. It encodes CASSSSGATGELFF.

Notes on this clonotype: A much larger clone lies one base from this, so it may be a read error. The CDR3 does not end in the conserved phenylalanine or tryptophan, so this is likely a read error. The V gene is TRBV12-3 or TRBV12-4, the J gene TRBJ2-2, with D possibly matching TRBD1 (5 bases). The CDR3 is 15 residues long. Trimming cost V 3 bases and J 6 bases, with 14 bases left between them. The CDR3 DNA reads TGTGCCAGCAGTTTCCTATTGGGGCAGGCCGGGGAGCTGTTTTTG. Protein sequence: CASSFLLGQAGELFL.

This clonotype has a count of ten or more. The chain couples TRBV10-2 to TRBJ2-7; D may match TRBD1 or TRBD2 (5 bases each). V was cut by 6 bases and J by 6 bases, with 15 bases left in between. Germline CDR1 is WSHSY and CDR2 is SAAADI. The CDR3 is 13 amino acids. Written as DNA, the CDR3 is TGCGCCAGCAGGGAGGCAGGGTATGCCGAGCAGTACTTC. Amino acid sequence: CASREAGYAEQYF.

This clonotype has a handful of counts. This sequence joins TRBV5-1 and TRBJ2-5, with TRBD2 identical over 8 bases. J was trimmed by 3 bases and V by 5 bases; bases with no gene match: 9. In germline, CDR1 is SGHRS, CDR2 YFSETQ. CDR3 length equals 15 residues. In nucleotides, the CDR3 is TGCGCCAGCAGTCTAACTAGCGGACTAAAAGAGACCCAGTACTTC. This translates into CASSLTSGLKETQYF.